This TCR beta chain was recovered during a study of regulatory T cells in long-lasting Graves disease. Findings and limits, study-wide: Researchers reported studying only peripheral blood, not thyroid tissue. New patients shared about a thousand public clonotypes, fewer than the approximately 2,700 shared by persistent patients.

In this sample, this clonotype turned up a few times. Its specificity is not known. Researchers made TCR beta libraries by using iRepertoire HTBI primers and running Arm-PCR on CDR3 regions. TCRdb processed the multiplex PCR reads anew with MiXCR; each CDR3 protein has one entry. The sample shows over 650,000 distinct CDR3 sequences, 30% of them seen only once. Time point: persistent/refractory GD, antithyroid drugs over 5 years with positive TRAb. Preparation of the TCR library used RNA extracted from PBMCs. From an endocrinology department in Xi'an, China, came the patients. This TCR came from a female donor with Graves disease. Sequenced material: peripheral blood mononuclear cells (PBMCs), taken when the disease was refractory, from a patient treated with antithyroid drugs.

This CDR3 reads CASKATGNGRYEQYF. The CDR3 nucleotides read TGTGCCAGCAAAGCCACAGGGAATGGAAGGTACGAGCAGTACTTC. The chain couples TRBV14 to TRBJ2-7; the D gene is possibly TRBD1 (6 bases). Germline loops: CDR1 SGHDN, CDR2 FVKESK. V dropped 7 bases and J dropped 4 bases, with 20 bases sitting between them. The length of the CDR3 is 15 residues.